This T cell receptor (beta chain) was obtained from a study of blood T cell repertoires in COVID-19. Across the whole study: COVID-19 samples collected from the United States, Italy and Spain covered acute and convalescent phases. T cells, B-cell-depleted T cells, or PBMCs provided the cDNA or gDNA that served as material.

This CDR3 comprises 16 residues. Losses at the gene ends were 6 bases for V and 0 bases for J; bases not matched to a gene: 6. Germline CDR1 reads SGHTA; CDR2 reads FQGNSA. In the source study's methods: Reference gene primers were amplified, and this amplification served to estimate nucleated cell counts. The method was immunoSEQ multiplex PCR; TCRdb's version includes in-frame clones alone and lacks a portion of them. Clone size and V and J calls were adopted from that table, with D and trimming inferred from the DNA. The repertoire includes under 300,000 clones, more than 70% of them detected once, and 2.1% sits in the top ten.

The sequence came from a woman in her thirties or forties who had recovered from COVID-19. The chain is built from TRBV7-2 and TRBJ2-1; TRBD2 matches 9 bases. Specimen: peripheral blood. In DNA form, the CDR3 reads TGTGCCAGCAGGTGGAGTAGCGGGAGCTCCTACAATGAGCAGTTCTTC. This codes for CASRWSSGSSYNEQFF. Filled out from reference TRBV7-2 and TRBJ2-1, the complete variable domain reads GAGVSQSPSNKVTEKGKDVELRCDPISGHTALYWYRQSLGQGLEFLIYFQGNSAPDKSGLPSDRFSAERTGGSVSTLTIQRTQQEDSAVYLCASRWSSGSSYNEQFFGPGTRLTVL.